The 32 T cell receptor beta chains below were found in one sample sequenced in a study of T cell clonotyping in hematopoietic cell transplantation. Data came from immunoSEQ multiplex PCR; TCRdb stores just in-frame clones and leaves some out. The table has fewer than 70,000 clones, approximately 94% seen once; the top ten hold approximately 1.5%. The source material was peripheral blood mononuclear cells. The receptors were gathered from a man aged 45 to 65 in good health. Some clones in this sample may be carry-over from other donors' samples.

The chain has TRBV30 and TRBJ1-5; D is possibly TRBD1 (5 bases). The CDR3 length is 14 residues. With 5 bases removed from V and 0 bases from J, the gap between germline ends came to 11 bases. Germline V gene lookup returns CDR1 GTSNPN and CDR2 SVGIG (reference sequence). CDR3 sequence (DNA): TGTGCCTGGGGGGGACTGTATAGCAATCAGCCCCAGCATTTT. This translates into CAWGGLYSNQPQHF. The full variable domain, with the rest looked up from reference TRBV30 and TRBJ1-5, is SQTIHQWPATLVQPVGSPLSLECTVEGTSNPNLYWYRQAAGRGLQLLFYSVGIGQISSEVPQNLSASRPQDRQFILSSKKLLLSDSGFYLCAWGGLYSNQPQHFGDGTRLSIL.

The chain has TRBV19 and TRBJ1-2; 7 bases match TRBD1. The CDR3 has 13 amino acids. The germline V gene has CDR1 LNHDA and CDR2 SQIVND (reference sequence). Germline trimming cut 4 bases from V and 10 bases from J; bases unmatched to any gene: 9. CDR3 DNA: TGTGCCAGTAGTAACTCCGGGACAGCCTTCTACACCTTC. Protein: CASSNSGTAFYTF.

The chain links TRBV7-3 to TRBJ2-3; 10 nucleotides agree with TRBD2. Per germline, CDR1 SGHTA and CDR2 FQGTGA. Trimming cost V 3 bases and J 4 bases; bases outside gene matches: 4. CDR3 length equals 15 residues. The CDR3 DNA reads TGTGCCAGCAGCTTCGGGACTAGCGTCGCAGATACGCAGTATTTT. Its translation is CASSFGTSVADTQYF.

The V and J genes are TRBV5-1 and TRBJ1-3; a possible D gene is TRBD1 (5 bases). V was pared by 0 bases and J by 0 bases, with 16 bases between. CDR3 length equals 18 residues. CDR1 is SGHRS, CDR2 YFSETQ, per germline. The CDR3, as DNA: TGCGCCAGCAGCTTGGGGCAGGAGGGGTATTACTCTGGAAACACCATATATTTT. Translated, it gives CASSLGQEGYYSGNTIYF.

The chain has TRBV4-2 and TRBJ1-5, with D maybe TRBD1 (6 bases). This CDR3 is 15 amino acids long. Per germline, CDR1 LGHNA and CDR2 YNFKEQ. Trimming left V 4 bases short and J 0 bases short, with 10 bases between. CDR3 residues: CASSPYRVSNQPQHF. Written as DNA, the CDR3 is TGTGCCAGCAGCCCCTACAGGGTTAGCAATCAGCCCCAGCATTTT.

CDR3 nucleotides: TGTGCCAGCAGGACTAGCGGGGAAGGGGATACGCAGTATTTT. The encoded protein is CASRTSGEGDTQYF. The chain has TRBV2 and TRBJ2-3, with 11 bases matching TRBD2. The CDR3 spans 14 residues. The V gene end was trimmed by 6 bases and the J gene end by 6 bases; junction bases not matched to a gene: 5. CDR1 is SNHLY and CDR2 is FYNNEI in the germline V gene.

This rearrangement joins TRBV29-1 to TRBJ2-7; possibly TRBD1 for D (5 bases). Germline CDR1 and CDR2: SQVTM and ANQGSEA. There are 12 residues in the CDR3. Trimming took off 5 bases at V and 1 base at J, with 9 bases between the two ends. Here the CDR3 DNA reads TGCAGCGTTAGTCAGGGTTCCTACGAGCAGTACTTC. Amino acids: CSVSQGSYEQYF.

This clone is a singleton in its sample. The chain has TRBV18 and TRBJ1-2; the D gene is possibly TRBD1 (6 bases). CDR1 and CDR2 (germline): KGHSH, LQKENI. Trimming took off 5 bases at V and 2 bases at J, with 15 bases between the two ends. The length of the CDR3 is 15 residues. The CDR3 sequence is CASSTNRVPNYGYTF. CDR3 in DNA: TGTGCCAGCTCAACTAACAGGGTCCCGAACTATGGCTACACCTTC.

J is TRBJ1-2 and V is TRBV6-1; the D is unclear. This CDR3 comprises 15 residues. The V end was cut by 2 bases, the J end by 2 bases, with 12 bases between. Germline values: CDR1 MNHNS, CDR2 SASEGT. The CDR3 DNA follows: TGTGCCAGCAGTGAAAAAGCGGTCGTCAACTATGGCTACACCTTC. Protein sequence: CASSEKAVVNYGYTF.

V is TRBV7-9 and J is TRBJ1-2; D gene unclear. Trimming stripped 5 bases from V and 5 bases from J, with 27 bases between. The CDR3 has 18 residues. Germline values: CDR1 SEHNR, CDR2 FQNEAQ (reference sequence). The CDR3 sequence: CASSPDQIETSLRYGYTF. The CDR3, as DNA: TGTGCCAGCAGCCCAGACCAGATCGAGACATCCCTTAGGTATGGCTACACCTTC.

The chain couples TRBV7-9 to TRBJ1-5; 7 bases agree with TRBD1. The germline gives CDR1 SEHNR, CDR2 FQNEAQ (reference sequence). Trimming removed 5 bases from V and 6 bases from J; junction bases left unmatched: 7. CDR3 length: 14 residues. For the CDR3, the DNA is TGTGCCAGCAGCCGAGATTCAGGGGGTCAGCCCCAGCATTTT. Translation: CASSRDSGGQPQHF.

The V and J genes are TRBV7-9 and TRBJ2-2; 8 bases line up with TRBD2. V lost 8 bases to trimming and J lost 4 bases; unmatched junction nucleotides: 9. This CDR3 contains 15 residues. Germline assignment: CDR1 SEHNR and CDR2 FQNEAQ (reference sequence). The CDR3 spells CASSPPGLGTGELFF. As DNA, the CDR3 is TGTGCCAGCTCTCCTCCGGGACTAGGCACCGGGGAGCTGTTTTTT.

The rearrangement uses TRBV25-1 and TRBJ2-3, with D uncertain. Trimming stripped 6 bases from V and 0 bases from J, with 7 bases between. Germline CDR1 is MGHDK and CDR2 is SYGVNS. This CDR3 region has 13 residues. CDR3 residues: CASSHDSTDTQYF. CDR3 sequence (DNA): TGTGCCAGCAGCCACGACAGCACAGATACGCAGTATTTT.

This clone was counted once. The chain employs TRBV18 and TRBJ2-7; D may be TRBD2 (6 bases). This CDR3 is 13 amino acids long. Germline-derived CDR1 and CDR2 are KGHSH and LQKENI. The V gene lost 2 bases and the J gene lost 5 bases, with 10 bases spanning the gap. This CDR3 reads CASSPGGGDEQYF. In DNA form, the CDR3 reads TGTGCCAGCTCACCAGGCGGAGGGGACGAGCAGTACTTC.

V usage is TRBV6-4 and J usage is TRBJ2-3, with 8 bases lining up with TRBD1. Trimming took 5 bases from V and 1 from J; bases not matched to a gene: 11. Germline V gene lookup returns CDR1 MRHNA and CDR2 SNTAGT. The CDR3 is 17 residues long. This CDR3 reads CASSRRRTGPCTDTQYF. The CDR3, as DNA: TGTGCCAGCAGTCGGCGGAGGACAGGGCCATGCACAGATACGCAGTATTTT.

This chain connects TRBV30 to TRBJ1-2; D is unresolved. This CDR3 has 11 amino acids. CDR1 is GTSNPN and CDR2 is SVGIG in the germline V gene (reference sequence). Deletions cut 3 bases from V and 2 bases from J, with 4 bases between. CDR3: CAWSANYGYTF. The CDR3 coding sequence is TGTGCCTGGAGCGCAAACTATGGCTACACCTTC.

V usage is TRBV5-4 and J usage is TRBJ1-2; 10 bases map to TRBD1. The germline CDR1 and CDR2 sequences are SGHNT and YYREEE (reference sequence). J gave up 8 bases and V 3 bases, and 10 bases lay outside the gene matches. The CDR3 runs 15 residues. Here the CDR3 DNA reads TGTGCCAGCAGCTGGGAAAGACAGGGGGCGATCGGCTACACCTTC. This sequence encodes CASSWERQGAIGYTF.

The genes are TRBV6-1 and TRBJ1-5; no firm D call. Germline assignment: CDR1 MNHNS and CDR2 SASEGT. Trimming stripped 8 bases from V and 0 bases from J, with 14 bases between. The CDR3 is made up of 15 amino acids. CDR3 residues: CASLWTADSNQPQHF. CDR3 in DNA: TGTGCCAGCCTATGGACGGCCGATAGCAATCAGCCCCAGCATTTT.

The gene calls are TRBV4-2 and TRBJ2-7; 9 bases align to TRBD2. Per germline, CDR1 LGHNA and CDR2 YNFKEQ. CDR3 length: 16 amino acids. Losses at the gene ends were 0 bases for V and 3 bases for J; bases not matched to a gene: 6. The CDR3 DNA reads TGTGCCAGCAGCCAAGATCTGGATAGCGGGGGCTACGAGCAGTACTTC. This gives the protein CASSQDLDSGGYEQYF.

The chain combines TRBV6-1 with TRBJ2-7; D is tentatively TRBD1 or TRBD2 (5 bases each). This CDR3 region has 15 residues. V was trimmed by 6 bases and J by 5 bases, leaving 20 bases between them. From germline, CDR1 is MNHNS and CDR2 SASEGT. In DNA, the CDR3 is TGTGCCAGCAGCCCCCCTCGAGGGGCGGTCCACGAGCAGTACTTC. Translated: CASSPPRGAVHEQYF.

This rearrangement joins TRBV11-3 to TRBJ2-5; D might be TRBD2 (5 bases). The CDR3 contains 15 residues. The V gene lost 2 bases and the J gene lost 5 bases, with 15 bases spanning the gap. Germline CDR1 and CDR2: SGHNT and YENEEA. DNA for the CDR3: TGTGCCAGCAGCTTAAAGGGCCCCGAGGGTGAGACCCAGTACTTC. Translated, it gives CASSLKGPEGETQYF.

The V gene is TRBV20-1, the J gene TRBJ1-2, with D possibly TRBD1 on 6 matching bases. The CDR3 runs 11 residues. Germline loops: CDR1 DFQATT, CDR2 SNEGSKA (reference sequence). V lost 3 bases, J lost 6 bases, and 8 bases lay in between. The CDR3 region has the DNA TGCAGTGCTAGTGCAGGGGATGGCTACACCTTC. Translation gives CSASAGDGYTF.

The chain combines TRBV29-1 with TRBJ2-1, with TRBD2 matching over 8 bases. The J segment lost 3 bases and the V segment lost 4 bases, leaving 5 bases of the junction unmatched. CDR3 length: 14 residues. Germline CDR1 SQVTM, CDR2 ANQGSEA. CDR3 DNA: TGCAGCGTTGGACTAGCGAAGGGCTACAATGAGCAGTTCTTC. As protein: CSVGLAKGYNEQFF.

V is TRBV7-8 and J is TRBJ1-6; no firm D call. The CDR3 length is 15 residues. V dropped 1 base and J dropped 5 bases, with 9 bases sitting between them. Germline V lookup: CDR1 SGHVS, CDR2 FQNEAQ. CDR3 protein: CASSLVRGNNSPLHF. In DNA, the CDR3 is TGTGCCAGCAGCTTAGTTCGGGGTAATAATTCACCCCTCCACTTT.

The genes are TRBV29-1 and TRBJ2-7; maybe TRBD2 (5 bases). The germline CDR1 and CDR2 sequences are SQVTM and ANQGSEA. The length of the CDR3 is 14 residues. The V end lost 3 bases, the J end lost 5 bases, and 17 bases lay between the germline ends. CDR3 sequence: CSVEGLKGVDEQYF. CDR3 DNA sequence: TGCAGCGTTGAGGGTCTAAAGGGAGTGGACGAGCAGTACTTC.

The chain recombines TRBV9 with TRBJ2-7, with 8 bases lining up with TRBD1. The CDR3 runs to 13 residues. Per germline, CDR1 SGDLS and CDR2 YYNGEE. J lost 3 bases, V lost 5 bases, and 4 bases had no gene match. The CDR3, as DNA: TGTGCCAGCAGTATAGACAGGGGCTACGAGCAGTACTTC. This gives the protein CASSIDRGYEQYF.

The rearrangement uses TRBV28 and TRBJ2-6; TRBD1 might be the D (6 bases). The CDR3 runs to 15 residues. CDR1 is MDHEN and CDR2 is SYDVKM in the germline V gene. V was trimmed by 6 bases and J by 4 bases, leaving 13 bases between them. The CDR3 sequence is CASRKQGGGANVLTF. The CDR3 region has the DNA TGTGCCAGCAGAAAACAGGGCGGCGGGGCCAACGTCCTGACTTTC.

Here the CDR3 reads CASSFSGGTGTEAFF. The CDR3 bases are TGTGCCAGCAGCTTTTCTGGGGGAACGGGCACTGAAGCTTTCTTT. This rearrangement joins TRBV5-5 to TRBJ1-1; D is possibly TRBD1 (5 bases). The CDR3 has 15 amino acids. V lost 2 bases and J lost 4, with 15 bases in between. CDR1 is SGHKS and CDR2 is YYEKEE in the germline V gene (reference sequence).

This clone showed up just once. V is TRBV2 and J is TRBJ2-1; TRBD2 matches at 9 bases. The CDR3 contains 12 residues. The trim removed 6 bases at V and 13 bases at J, leaving 7 bases unmatched. Germline V gene sequence: CDR1 SNHLY, CDR2 FYNNEI. The CDR3 region has the DNA TGTGCCAGCAGCGTAGCGGGAGTTCAACAGTTCTTC. Its protein product is CASSVAGVQQFF.

The V call is TRBV19, the J call TRBJ1-4; no firm D call. Germline V gives CDR1 LNHDA, CDR2 SQIVND (reference sequence). The CDR3 is 15 residues long. V lost 4 bases to trimming and J lost 5 bases, with 14 bases between them. The DNA of the CDR3 is TGTGCCAGTAGTAAATTGGTGACGGACAATGAAAAACTGTTTTTT. Translation gives CASSKLVTDNEKLFF. Based on the CDR3 plus reference TRBV19 and TRBJ1-4, the full variable domain is DGGITQSPKYLFRKEGQNVTLSCEQNLNHDAMYWYRQDPGQGLRLIYYSQIVNDFQKGDIAEGYSVSREKKESFPLTVTSAQKNPTAFYLCASSKLVTDNEKLFFGSGTQLSVL.

V gene TRBV5-1 combines with J gene TRBJ2-3; no clear D. Germline V gene lookup returns CDR1 SGHRS and CDR2 YFSETQ. V was clipped by 0 bases and J by 4 bases, with 9 bases between them. The CDR3 extends over 14 amino acids. The CDR3 DNA follows: TGCGCCAGCAGCTTGGGGAATAGAGCAGATACGCAGTATTTT. The encoded protein is CASSLGNRADTQYF.

The V and J genes are TRBV10-3 and TRBJ1-2, with a tentative D call TRBD1 (6 bases). CDR1 and CDR2 from the germline V gene are ENHRY and SYGVKD. Deletions cut 2 bases from V and 4 bases from J, with 14 bases between. CDR3 length: 15 residues. For the CDR3, the DNA is TGTGCCATCAGTGAGCCTAACAGGGCCGTCTATGGCTACACCTTC. Its protein is CAISEPNRAVYGYTF.